The clone carrying this T cell receptor beta chain has more than one count but fewer than ten. Its antigen is unidentified. This specimen comes from a study of beta chain features in type 1 diabetes. Study-wide context: There were about 110,000,000 sorted cells examined across all samples.

Averaging about 116 mL, one heparinised blood draw was given by each donor. CD45RO/CCR7/CD25/CD127/CD95/CD27 separated CD4+ naive, central memory, regulatory and stem cell-like memory cells by sorting. Trimming removed 5 bases from V and 5 bases from J; junction bases left unmatched: 8. The germline gives CDR1 LNHDA, CDR2 SQIVND (reference sequence). The CDR3 extends over 14 amino acids. Expressed TCRB transcripts were sequenced after all isolated RNA was converted to cDNA. Sequencing was performed with immunoSEQ multiplex PCR; in TCRdb, only in-frame clones are kept and a portion is missing. This sample has 160,000 or so clones, with roughly 8% found just once. General study points: Lower insertion and higher deletion counts appeared at VDJ junctions in type 1 diabetes patients. Type 1 diabetes patients showed a moderate but significant shortening of TCRB CDR3s in all four CD4+ subsets.

This TCR was recovered from a woman in her late teens or twenties with type 1 diabetes. Sequenced material: central memory CD4+ T cells from blood. This sequence joins TRBV19 and TRBJ2-5; the match to TRBD1 covers 7 bases. CDR3 in amino acids: CASSPRPQGETQYF. As DNA, the CDR3 is TGTGCCAGTAGTCCCAGACCACAGGGGGAGACCCAGTACTTC.